This T cell receptor (beta chain) was identified in a study of blood T cell repertoires in COVID-19. Overall study: The samples span acute and convalescent COVID-19 from the United States, Italy and Spain.

In the study's own analysis: Amplifying reference gene primers gave estimates of nucleated cell counts. Repertoires were generated with immunoSEQ multiplex PCR, while TCRdb's copy carries only in-frame clones and drops some. That table is the source of V, J and clone size, and D and trimming were worked out from the DNA. The repertoire has a few hundred thousand clones, about 85% of them found once; the top ten carry about 4%. This clone appeared once. The sequence was obtained from a man aged 55-75 years who had recovered from COVID-19. Sequencing was performed on peripheral blood.

CDR3 sequence: CASSARQGSHGNTIYF. CDR3 DNA: TGTGCCAGTAGTGCCAGACAGGGAAGCCATGGAAACACCATATATTTT. This rearrangement joins TRBV19 to TRBJ1-3; 7 bases agree with TRBD1. Germline lookup yields CDR1 LNHDA and CDR2 SQIVND (reference sequence). This CDR3 comprises 16 residues. Unmatched junction bases numbered 10, after V lost 5 bases and J lost 3 bases.